One sample yielded the 16 T cell receptor beta chains listed below, sequenced in a study of blood T cell repertoires in COVID-19. Some clones are missing from TCRdb's copy, which holds only in-frame ones; the method was immunoSEQ multiplex PCR. Here the sample spans about 330,000 clones, around 92% being singletons. The sequenced sample consisted of peripheral blood. The source of these receptors is a man aged 18 to 30 who had recovered from COVID-19.

A single count supports this clone. The CDR3 spells CAISARGGSSYNEQFF. The CDR3 region has the DNA TGTGCCATCAGTGCCCGTGGAGGGAGCTCCTACAATGAGCAGTTCTTC. The rearrangement joins TRBV10-3 to TRBJ2-1, with D possibly TRBD2 on 6 matching bases. Germline V gene sequence: CDR1 ENHRY, CDR2 SYGVKD. The V and J ends lost 4 bases and 0 bases respectively, with 13 bases between them. The CDR3 totals 16 residues.

This clone appeared a few times. This chain joins TRBV14 and TRBJ2-1; 8 positions match TRBD2. The length of the CDR3 is 14 residues. Germline CDR1 and CDR2: SGHDN and FVKESK. The V gene end was trimmed by 4 bases and the J gene end by 3 bases; junction bases not matched to a gene: 2. DNA for the CDR3: TGTGCCAGCAGCCGGACTAGCCGCTACAATGAGCAGTTCTTC. It specifies CASSRTSRYNEQFF.

This clone has only one observation. The J gene is TRBJ2-1, the V gene TRBV9; TRBD2 matches at 7 bases. V lost 4 bases and J lost 3; bases outside the gene matches: 10. CDR3 length: 16 amino acids. Germline assignment: CDR1 SGDLS and CDR2 YYNGEE. The CDR3 sequence: CASSPRSAGDYNEQFF. CDR3 coding DNA: TGTGCCAGCAGCCCCCGTAGTGCGGGGGACTACAATGAGCAGTTCTTC.

The chain combines TRBV7-9 with TRBJ2-5; 11 positions agree with TRBD2. There are 15 residues in the CDR3. CDR1 and CDR2 (germline): SEHNR, FQNEAQ (reference sequence). J was trimmed by 5 bases and V by 6 bases; bases with no gene match: 8. The CDR3 DNA follows: TGTGCCAGCAGTACACTAGCGGGGGTCGGGGAGACCCAGTACTTC. Protein sequence: CASSTLAGVGETQYF.

This clone has more than one count but fewer than ten. This chain uses TRBV7-3 with TRBJ1-3, with no clear D. The CDR3 runs 16 residues. V was cut by 0 bases and J by 0 bases, with 9 bases left in between. From germline, CDR1 is SGHTA and CDR2 FQGTGA. The CDR3 reads CASSLTSVGSGNTIYF. The DNA for the CDR3 is TGTGCCAGCAGCTTAACGAGCGTGGGCTCTGGAAACACCATATATTTT.

The J gene is TRBJ1-4, the V gene TRBV5-1; 7 bases line up with TRBD1. Germline CDR1 and CDR2: SGHRS and YFSETQ. This CDR3 spans 16 amino acids. With 4 bases clipped from V and 3 bases from J, the junction kept 9 bases outside the gene matches. CDR3 sequence (DNA): TGCGCCAGCAGCCCCTATGACAGGGTTGCTAATGAAAAACTGTTTTTT. It specifies CASSPYDRVANEKLFF.

This sequence joins TRBV9 and TRBJ1-2; 8 bases are shared with TRBD1. The CDR3 covers 15 residues. With V trimmed by 3 bases and J by 7 bases, 11 bases remained unmatched. Germline V CDR1 and CDR2: SGDLS, YYNGEE. The CDR3 here is CASSGDPGGEFGYTF. In nucleotides, the CDR3 is TGTGCCAGCAGCGGAGATCCAGGGGGCGAATTTGGCTACACCTTC.

The chain has TRBV4-2 and TRBJ2-1; D uncertain. Trimming left V 1 base short and J 6 bases short, with 10 bases between. This CDR3 comprises 14 residues. CDR1 is LGHNA and CDR2 is YNFKEQ in the germline V gene. The CDR3 nucleotides are TGTGCCAGCAGCCAAGCGTACAGATGCAATGAGCAGTTCTTC. Its translation: CASSQAYRCNEQFF.

Note on this clone: Other DNA sequences within the sample encode an identical CDR3. The chain couples TRBV12-3 or TRBV12-4 to TRBJ1-1; D not certain. V lost 6 bases and J lost 1, with 3 bases in between. The CDR3 sequence is 11 residues long. The DNA for the CDR3 is TGTGCCAGCAGCTCGAACACTGAAGCTTTCTTT. The encoded protein is CASSSNTEAFF.

This rearrangement joins TRBV5-4 to TRBJ2-7; 8 positions match TRBD1. Trimming at V came to 4 bases and at J to 0 bases, leaving 6 bases not matched to a gene. Germline CDR1 is SGHNT and CDR2 is YYREEE (reference sequence). The CDR3 is 15 amino acids. CDR3 sequence (DNA): TGTGCCAGCAGCCAGGGGGCCCCAAGCTCCTACGAGCAGTACTTC. Protein product: CASSQGAPSSYEQYF.

The chain combines TRBV12-3 or TRBV12-4 with TRBJ2-3; D is perhaps TRBD2 (5 bases). Deletions cut 6 bases from V and 0 bases from J, with 7 bases between. This CDR3 comprises 13 residues. The CDR3 DNA reads TGTGCCAGCAGCTGGACTAGCACAGATACGCAGTATTTT. Its protein product is CASSWTSTDTQYF.

This chain links TRBV19 with TRBJ1-2; D may be TRBD1 (6 bases). The CDR3 contains 15 residues. Germline V gene lookup returns CDR1 LNHDA and CDR2 SQIVND (reference sequence). Trimming removed 3 bases from V and 6 bases from J, with 17 bases in between. The DNA of the CDR3 is TGTGCCAGTAGTATCCAGGGGTCGTCCCAAAATGGCTACACCTTC. It translates to CASSIQGSSQNGYTF.

V is TRBV29-1 and J is TRBJ2-1; no clear D gene. Trimming took 3 bases from V and 5 from J, leaving 8 bases between them. The CDR3 loop spans 12 amino acids. Germline CDR1 reads SQVTM; CDR2 reads ANQGSEA. CDR3 residues: CSVDNGDNEQFF. The CDR3 bases are TGCAGCGTTGACAACGGTGACAATGAGCAGTTCTTC.

This clone was seen a single time. This chain joins TRBV2 and TRBJ2-1, with TRBD2 identical over 14 bases. The CDR3 is 16 residues long. V was pared by 11 bases and J by 10 bases, with 16 bases of the junction left unmatched. Germline V lookup: CDR1 SNHLY, CDR2 FYNNEI. The CDR3 DNA reads as TGTGCCTTGCCTGATTATGGACTAGCGGGGGGCGGGGAGCAGTTCTTC. Its translation: CALPDYGLAGGGEQFF.

The rearrangement joins TRBV5-6 to TRBJ2-7, with D possibly being TRBD1 (5 bases). The CDR3 is 12 residues long. Deletions cut 1 base from V and 4 bases from J, with 6 bases between. Germline values: CDR1 SGHDT, CDR2 YYEEEE. The DNA of the CDR3 is TGTGCCAGCAGCTTGTCAGGGTACGAGCAGTACTTC. This translates into CASSLSGYEQYF.

This chain links TRBV19 with TRBJ1-5; D is possibly TRBD1 (5 bases). The CDR3 contains 16 residues. The germline gives CDR1 LNHDA, CDR2 SQIVND (reference sequence). Trimming took off 2 bases at V and 0 bases at J, with 11 bases between the two ends. Here the CDR3 reads CASSIFGAYSNQPQHF. The CDR3 nucleotides read TGTGCCAGTAGTATATTTGGGGCCTATAGCAATCAGCCCCAGCATTTT.